Only one count was recorded for the clone carrying this T cell receptor (beta chain). Its matching antigen is unknown. The data were produced by immunoSEQ multiplex PCR, yet TCRdb's version contains in-frame clones alone and is incomplete. The sample records some 130,000 clones, about nine tenths being singletons. These data originate in a study of T cell responses to AZD1222 COVID-19 vaccine. Germline-derived CDR1 and CDR2 are LNHDA and SQIVND (reference sequence). V was pared by 3 bases and J by 3 bases, with 3 bases between. CDR3 length: 12 amino acids. Whole-study results and caveats: All repertoire sampling was performed exclusively after the peak T cell response. Among the donors, most were white British and more were female, and clonal diversity was possibly underestimated. Elevations in Spike-specific TCR breadth and depth followed administration of two AZD1222 doses.

V usage is TRBV19 and J usage is TRBJ2-1, with D uncertain. The sequenced sample was peripheral blood, obtained on day 0 of AZD1222 vaccination. This clonotype originated in an adult in good health. In nucleotides, the CDR3 is TGTGCCAGTAGTATCCTCTACAATGAGCAGTTCTTC. This encodes CASSILYNEQFF. Combining the CDR3 with reference TRBV19 and TRBJ2-1 gives the whole variable domain DGGITQSPKYLFRKEGQNVTLSCEQNLNHDAMYWYRQDPGQGLRLIYYSQIVNDFQKGDIAEGYSVSREKKESFPLTVTSAQKNPTAFYLCASSILYNEQFFGPGTRLTVL.